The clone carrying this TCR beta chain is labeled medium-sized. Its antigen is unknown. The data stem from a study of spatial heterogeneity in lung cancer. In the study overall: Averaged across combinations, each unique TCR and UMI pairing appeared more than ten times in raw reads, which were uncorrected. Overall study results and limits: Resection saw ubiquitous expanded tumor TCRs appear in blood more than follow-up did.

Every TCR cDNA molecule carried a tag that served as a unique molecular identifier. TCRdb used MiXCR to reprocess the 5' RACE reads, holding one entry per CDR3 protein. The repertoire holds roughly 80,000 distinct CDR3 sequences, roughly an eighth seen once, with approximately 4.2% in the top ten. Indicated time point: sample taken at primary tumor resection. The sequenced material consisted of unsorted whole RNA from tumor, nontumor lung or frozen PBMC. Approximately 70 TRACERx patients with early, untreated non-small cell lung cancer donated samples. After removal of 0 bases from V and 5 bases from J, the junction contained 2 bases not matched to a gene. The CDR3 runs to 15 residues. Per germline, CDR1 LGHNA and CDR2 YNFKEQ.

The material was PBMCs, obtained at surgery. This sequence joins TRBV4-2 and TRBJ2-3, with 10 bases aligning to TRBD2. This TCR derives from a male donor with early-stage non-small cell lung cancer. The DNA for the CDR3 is TGTGCCAGCAGCCAAGATCCTAGCGGGGGAGATACGCAGTATTTT. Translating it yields CASSQDPSGGDTQYF.